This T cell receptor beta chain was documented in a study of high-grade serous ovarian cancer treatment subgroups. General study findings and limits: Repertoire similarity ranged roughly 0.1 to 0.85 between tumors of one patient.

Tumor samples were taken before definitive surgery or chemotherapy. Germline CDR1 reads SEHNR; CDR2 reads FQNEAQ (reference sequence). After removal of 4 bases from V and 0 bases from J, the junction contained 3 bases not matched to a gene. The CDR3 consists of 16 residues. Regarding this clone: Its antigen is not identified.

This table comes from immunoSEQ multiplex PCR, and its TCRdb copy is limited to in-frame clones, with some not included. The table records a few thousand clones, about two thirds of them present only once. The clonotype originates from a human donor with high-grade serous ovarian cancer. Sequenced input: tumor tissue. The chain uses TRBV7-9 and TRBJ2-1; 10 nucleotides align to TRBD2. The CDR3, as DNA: TGTGCCAGCAGCTGGACTAGCGGCCTCTCCTACAATGAGCAGTTCTTC. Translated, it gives CASSWTSGLSYNEQFF.